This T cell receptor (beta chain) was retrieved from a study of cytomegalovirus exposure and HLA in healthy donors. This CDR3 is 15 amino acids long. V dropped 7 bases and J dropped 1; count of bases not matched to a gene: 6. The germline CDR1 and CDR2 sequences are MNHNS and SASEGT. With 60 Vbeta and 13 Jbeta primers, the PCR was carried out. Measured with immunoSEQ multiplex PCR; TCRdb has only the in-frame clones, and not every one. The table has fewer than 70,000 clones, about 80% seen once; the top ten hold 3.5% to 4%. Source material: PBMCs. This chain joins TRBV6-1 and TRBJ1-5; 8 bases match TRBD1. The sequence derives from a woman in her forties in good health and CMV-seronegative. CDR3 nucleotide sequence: TGTGCCAGCACGGACAGGGCCCAAAGCAATCAGCCCCAGCATTTT. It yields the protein CASTDRAQSNQPQHF.